This TCR beta chain was recorded in a study of blood T cells in healthy people across ages. Using a J-beta primer mix together with a sample-barcoded 5' primer, a second PCR was run for 7 to 11 cycles. TCRdb passed the 5' RACE reads through MiXCR, listing each CDR3 protein once. Here the sample spans about 970,000 distinct CDR3 sequences, about 51% being singletons. CDR3 size: 14 residues. V lost 7 bases and J lost 4, with 15 bases in between. The germline V gene encodes CDR1 SGHAT and CDR2 FQNNGV. Sequencing was performed on blood. The rearrangement links TRBV11-2 to TRBJ2-3, with a tentative D call TRBD2 (5 bases). The TCR comes from a woman aged 55-75 years in good health. The CDR3 DNA reads as TGTGCCAGCAAGCCTCGACAAGCGGCAGATACGCAGTATTTT. Encoded protein: CASKPRQAADTQYF.